This T cell receptor beta chain emerged from a study of neurological immune-mediated disorders. Germline CDR1 SGHTA, CDR2 FQGNSA. The CDR3 extends over 18 amino acids. V lost 2 bases to trimming and J lost 0 bases, with 20 bases between them. TCRdb re-derived calls from the 5' RACE reads in MiXCR, one entry per CDR3 protein. The sample has approximately 60,000 distinct CDR3 sequences; more than 4% are singletons. This clonotype was detected many times. This rearrangement joins TRBV7-2 to TRBJ2-7; D perhaps matches TRBD1 (6 bases). The sequence was collected from a man between 50 and 59 years old with multiple sclerosis. The sample consisted of PBMCs. In DNA, the CDR3 is TGTGCCAGCAGCTTATGGCAGGGGATTCCTGAAAACTCCTACGAGCAGTACTTC. It translates to CASSLWQGIPENSYEQYF. The entire variable domain, with the rest obtained from reference TRBV7-2 and TRBJ2-7, is as follows: GAGVSQSPSNKVTEKGKDVELRCDPISGHTALYWYRQSLGQGLEFLIYFQGNSAPDKSGLPSDRFSAERTGGSVSTLTIQRTQQEDSAVYLCASSLWQGIPENSYEQYFGPGTRLTVT.